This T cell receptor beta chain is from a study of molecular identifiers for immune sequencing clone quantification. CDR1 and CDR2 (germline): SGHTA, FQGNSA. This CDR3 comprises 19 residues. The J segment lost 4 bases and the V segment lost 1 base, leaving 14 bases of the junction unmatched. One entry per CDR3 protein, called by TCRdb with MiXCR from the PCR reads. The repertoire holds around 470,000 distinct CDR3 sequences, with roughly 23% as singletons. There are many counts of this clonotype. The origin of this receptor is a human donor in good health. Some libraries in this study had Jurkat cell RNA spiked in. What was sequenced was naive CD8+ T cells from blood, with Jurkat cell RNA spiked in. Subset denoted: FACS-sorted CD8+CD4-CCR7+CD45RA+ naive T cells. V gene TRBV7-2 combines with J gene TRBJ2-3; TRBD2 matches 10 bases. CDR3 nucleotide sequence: TGTGCCAGCAGCTTAGGTCTAGCGGGAGCCTCACCCCATTCAGATACGCAGTATTTT. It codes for CASSLGLAGASPHSDTQYF.